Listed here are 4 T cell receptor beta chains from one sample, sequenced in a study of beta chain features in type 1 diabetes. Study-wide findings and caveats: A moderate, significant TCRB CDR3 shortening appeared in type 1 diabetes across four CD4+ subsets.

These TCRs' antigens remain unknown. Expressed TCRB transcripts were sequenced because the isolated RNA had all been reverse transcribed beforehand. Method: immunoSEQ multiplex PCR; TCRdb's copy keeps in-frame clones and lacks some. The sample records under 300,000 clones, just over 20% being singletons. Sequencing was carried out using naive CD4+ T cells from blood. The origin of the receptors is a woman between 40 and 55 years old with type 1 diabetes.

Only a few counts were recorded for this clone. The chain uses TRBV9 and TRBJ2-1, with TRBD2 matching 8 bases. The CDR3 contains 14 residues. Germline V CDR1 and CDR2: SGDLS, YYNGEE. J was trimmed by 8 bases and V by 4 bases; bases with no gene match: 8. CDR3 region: CASSTGTRGDEQFF. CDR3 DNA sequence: TGTGCCAGCAGCACCGGGACTAGGGGCGATGAGCAGTTCTTC.

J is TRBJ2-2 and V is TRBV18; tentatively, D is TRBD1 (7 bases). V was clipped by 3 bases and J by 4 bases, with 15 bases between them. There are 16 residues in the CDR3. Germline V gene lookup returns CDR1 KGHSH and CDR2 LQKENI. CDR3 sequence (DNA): TGTGCCAGCTCACCTTATCGTCAGGGGGGCACCGGGGAGCTGTTTTTT. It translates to CASSPYRQGGTGELFF.

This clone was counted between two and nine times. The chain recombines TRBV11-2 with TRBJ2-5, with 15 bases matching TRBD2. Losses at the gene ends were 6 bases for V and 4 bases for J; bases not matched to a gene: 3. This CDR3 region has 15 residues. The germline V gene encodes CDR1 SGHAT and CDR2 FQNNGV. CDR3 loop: CASRWTSGGAETQYF. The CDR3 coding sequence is TGTGCCAGCAGGTGGACTAGCGGGGGGGCAGAGACCCAGTACTTC. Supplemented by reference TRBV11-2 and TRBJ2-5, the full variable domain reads EAGVAQSPRYKIIEKRQSVAFWCNPISGHATLYWYQQILGQGPKLLIQFQNNGVVDDSQLPKDRFSAERLKGVDSTLKIQPAKLEDSAVYLCASRWTSGGAETQYFGPGTRLLVL.

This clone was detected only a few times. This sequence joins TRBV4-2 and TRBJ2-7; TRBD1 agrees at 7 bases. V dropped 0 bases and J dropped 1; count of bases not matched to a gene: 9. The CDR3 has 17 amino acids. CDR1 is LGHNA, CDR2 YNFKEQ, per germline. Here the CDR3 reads CASSQDLYDRASYEQYF. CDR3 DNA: TGTGCCAGCAGCCAAGATCTCTATGACAGGGCGTCCTACGAGCAGTACTTC.